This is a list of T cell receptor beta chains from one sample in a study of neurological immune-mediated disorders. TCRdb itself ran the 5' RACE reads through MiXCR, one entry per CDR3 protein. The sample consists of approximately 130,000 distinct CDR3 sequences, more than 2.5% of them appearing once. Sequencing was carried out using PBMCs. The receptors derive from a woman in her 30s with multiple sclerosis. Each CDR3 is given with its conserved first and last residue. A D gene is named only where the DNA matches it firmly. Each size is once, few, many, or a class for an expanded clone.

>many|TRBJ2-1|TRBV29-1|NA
CRTDQYNEQFF
TGCAGAACGGACCAGTACAATGAGCAGTTCTTC
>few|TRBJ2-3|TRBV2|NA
CDSSTEADTQYF
TGTGACAGCAGTACAGAGGCAGATACGCAGTATTTT
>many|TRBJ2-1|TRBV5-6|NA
CASSLGESSYNEQFF
TGTGCCAGCAGCTTGGGGGAGAGCTCCTACAATGAGCAGTTCTTC
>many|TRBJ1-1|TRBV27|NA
CASSRGISTEAFF
TGTGCCAGCAGTCGCGGGATTTCCACTGAAGCTTTCTTT
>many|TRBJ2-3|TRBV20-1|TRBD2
CSAILLEAGEPADTQYF
TGCAGTGCTATTCTCTTAGAGGCGGGAGAGCCCGCAGATACGCAGTATTTT
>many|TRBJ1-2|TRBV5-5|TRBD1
CASSFDQLGTGIGYTF
TGTGCCAGCAGCTTCGATCAGCTTGGGACAGGGATCGGCTACACCTTC
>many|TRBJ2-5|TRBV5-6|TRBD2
CASSFSGRGETQYF
TGTGCCAGCAGCTTCAGCGGGAGGGGAGAGACCCAGTACTTC
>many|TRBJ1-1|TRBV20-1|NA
CSARFTENTEAFF
TGCAGTGCTAGGTTTACTGAGAACACTGAAGCTTTCTTT
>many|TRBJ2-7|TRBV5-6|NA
CASRPEGAYEQYF
TGTGCCAGCAGACCTGAAGGGGCCTACGAGCAGTACTTC
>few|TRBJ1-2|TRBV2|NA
CASSIKGTNGASNYGYTF
TGTGCCAGCAGTATAAAGGGGACGAATGGAGCCTCTAACTATGGCTACACCTTC
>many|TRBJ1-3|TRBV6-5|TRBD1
CASSTGQGGNTIYF
TGTGCCAGCAGTACCGGACAGGGAGGCAACACCATATATTTT
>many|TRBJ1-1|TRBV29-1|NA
CSPTEMNTEAFF
TGCAGCCCCACAGAAATGAACACTGAAGCTTTCTTT
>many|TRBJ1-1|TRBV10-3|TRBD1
CAIRGTESAYTEAFF
TGTGCCATCAGGGGGACAGAATCGGCCTACACTGAAGCTTTCTTT
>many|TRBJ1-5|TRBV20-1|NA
CSAGQQGDQPQHF
TGCAGTGCTGGACAACAGGGAGATCAGCCCCAGCATTTT
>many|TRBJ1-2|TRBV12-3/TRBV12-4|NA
CASRPGAGAGYTF
TGTGCCAGCAGGCCGGGGGCAGGTGCTGGCTACACCTTC
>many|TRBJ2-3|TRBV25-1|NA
CASSEWMTEDTQYF
TGTGCCAGCAGTGAATGGATGACAGAAGATACGCAGTATTTT
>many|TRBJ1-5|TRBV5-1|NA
CASSQGPLDPQHF
TGCGCCAGCAGCCAAGGACCTTTAGACCCCCAGCATTTT
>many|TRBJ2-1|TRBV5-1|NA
CASSTAAGWDQGEQFF
TGCGCCAGCAGCACGGCGGCAGGATGGGACCAGGGTGAGCAGTTCTTC
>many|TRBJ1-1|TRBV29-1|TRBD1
CSVTTGEGTEAFF
TGCAGCGTTACTACAGGGGAGGGGACTGAAGCTTTCTTT
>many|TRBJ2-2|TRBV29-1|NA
CSVDGGVGGELFF
TGCAGCGTTGATGGCGGCGTGGGGGGGGAGCTGTTTTTT
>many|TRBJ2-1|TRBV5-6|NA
CASRPGGSYNEQFF
TGTGCCAGCAGACCTGGGGGCTCCTACAATGAGCAGTTCTTC
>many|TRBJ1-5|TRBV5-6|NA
CASSPDGSNQPQHF
TGTGCCAGCAGCCCGGACGGAAGCAATCAGCCCCAGCATTTT
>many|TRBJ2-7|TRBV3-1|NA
CASSQDRAGEPVYEQYF
TGTGCCAGCAGCCAAGATAGGGCAGGGGAACCCGTCTACGAGCAGTACTTC
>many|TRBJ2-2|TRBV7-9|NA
CASSFQSKGELFF
TGTGCCAGCAGCTTCCAATCTAAGGGGGAGCTGTTTTTT
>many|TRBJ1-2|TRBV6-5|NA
CASSYSTYDGYTF
TGTGCCAGCAGTTACTCAACATATGATGGCTACACCTTC
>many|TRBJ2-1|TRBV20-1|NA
CSASRLEQFF
TGCAGTGCTAGTAGGCTAGAGCAGTTCTTC
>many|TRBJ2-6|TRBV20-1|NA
CSAPVVGANVLTF
TGCAGTGCTCCGGTAGTAGGGGCCAACGTCCTGACTTTC
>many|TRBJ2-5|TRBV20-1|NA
CSAYPSRGRRAQYF
TGCAGTGCTTACCCATCTAGGGGCCGGAGGGCCCAGTACTTC
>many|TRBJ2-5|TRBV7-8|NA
CASSHREQQETQYF
TGTGCCAGCAGCCACCGGGAGCAACAAGAGACCCAGTACTTC
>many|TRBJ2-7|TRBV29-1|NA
CSVARGASEQYF
TGCAGCGTGGCCCGGGGTGCCTCCGAGCAGTACTTC
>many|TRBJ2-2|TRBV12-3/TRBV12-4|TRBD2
CASRPLGGDVDTGELFF
TGTGCCAGCAGACCCTTGGGGGGGGACGTGGACACCGGGGAGCTGTTTTTT
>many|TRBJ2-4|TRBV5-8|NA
CASSPTGFGQYF
TGTGCCAGCAGCCCTACAGGGTTCGGTCAGTACTTC
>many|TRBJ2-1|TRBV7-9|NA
CASSSVGNEQFF
TGTGCCAGCAGCTCGGTGGGCAATGAGCAGTTCTTC
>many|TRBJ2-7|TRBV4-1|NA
CASSRQPAYEQYF
TGCGCCAGCAGCCGCCAACCTGCCTACGAGCAGTACTTC
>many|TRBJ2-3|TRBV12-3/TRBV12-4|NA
CASITGQASDTQYF
TGTGCCAGCATTACGGGACAAGCCTCAGATACGCAGTATTTT
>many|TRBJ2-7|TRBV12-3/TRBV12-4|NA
CASPSYEQYF
TGTGCCAGCCCGTCCTACGAGCAGTACTTC
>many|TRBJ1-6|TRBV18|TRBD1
CASSPFPSGTGNSPLHF
TGTGCCAGCTCACCTTTCCCTTCCGGGACAGGGAATTCACCCCTCCACTTT
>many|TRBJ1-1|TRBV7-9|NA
CASGRTNTEAFF
TGTGCCAGCGGACGGACGAACACTGAAGCTTTCTTT
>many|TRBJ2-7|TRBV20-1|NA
CSADSGLQFDEQYF
TGCAGTGCAGACTCGGGACTCCAATTCGACGAGCAGTACTTC
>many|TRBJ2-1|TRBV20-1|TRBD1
CSALRTGRSYNEQFF
TGCAGTGCTCTTCGGACAGGGCGATCCTACAATGAGCAGTTCTTC
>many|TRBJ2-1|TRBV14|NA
CASSPPRAASSYNEQFF
TGTGCCAGCAGCCCCCCCAGAGCGGCAAGCTCCTACAATGAGCAGTTCTTC
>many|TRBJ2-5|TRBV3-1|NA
CASSQDWGPETQYF
TGTGCCAGCAGCCAAGACTGGGGACCGGAGACCCAGTACTTC
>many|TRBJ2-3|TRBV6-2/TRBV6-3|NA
CASSYGNPEGTQYF
TGTGCCAGCAGCTACGGGAACCCCGAGGGTACGCAGTATTTT
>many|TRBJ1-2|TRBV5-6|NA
CASSFSTNNYGYTF
TGTGCCAGCAGCTTTAGCACAAACAACTATGGCTACACCTTC
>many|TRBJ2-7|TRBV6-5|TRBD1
CASSKQGKQYF
TGTGCCAGCAGTAAACAGGGGAAGCAGTACTTC
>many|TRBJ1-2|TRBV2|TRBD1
CASIGDSSNYGYTF
TGTGCCAGCATTGGGGACAGCTCTAACTATGGCTACACCTTC